Detailed here is one T cell receptor (beta chain). Authors' processing steps: Reference gene primers were amplified, and this amplification served to estimate nucleated cell counts. Sequenced by immunoSEQ multiplex PCR; TCRdb stores in-frame clones only, minus some. That table is the source of V, J and clone size, and D and trimming were worked out from the DNA. The sample consists of some 270,000 clones, roughly 81% of them appearing once. The source of the sample is a study of blood T cell repertoires in COVID-19. Which cohort a participant joined came from the clinical history participants gave. The junction had 9 bases not matched to a gene; V was cut back by 4 bases and J by 5 bases. The CDR3 sequence is 15 residues long. Germline lookup yields CDR1 LGHNA and CDR2 YNFKEQ.

This TCR derives from a woman between 45 and 65 years old who had been exposed to COVID-19. Sequenced: PBMCs or T cells enriched from blood (not recorded which). The chain is built from TRBV4-2 and TRBJ2-7; 9 positions agree with TRBD1. The CDR3 loop reads CASSPMGQGGNEQYF. The CDR3 DNA reads as TGTGCCAGCAGCCCTATGGGACAGGGAGGAAACGAGCAGTACTTC.